This TCR beta chain derives from a study of glioma-infiltrating T cells. Study-level results: Tissue-blood divergence was below expectation in non-neoplastic patients, above in gliomas. Tissue and blood shared very few CDR3 sequences.

This clonotype was observed at least ten times. Its specificity is unknown. Amplification of TCR alpha and beta CDR3 regions from RNA used iRepertoire nested multiplex PCR. Tissue mRNA or PBMC total RNA, roughly 90-450 ng, went into one-step reverse transcription and amplification. TCRdb analysed the multiplex PCR reads with MiXCR anew, one entry per CDR3 protein. In the table there are under 50,000 distinct CDR3 sequences, about a fifth of which are singletons. Per germline, CDR1 MNHEY and CDR2 SVGEGT. There are 13 residues in the CDR3. Between the trimmed V and J ends, which lost 2 bases and 12 bases, there was a span of 14 bases.

The chain links TRBV6-2 or TRBV6-3 to TRBJ1-5; a possible D gene is TRBD1 (5 bases). The TCR comes from a human donor with low-grade glioma or glioblastoma, undergoing nonglioma brain surgery, or in good health (not recorded which). Sequencing used glioma tissue, nonneoplastic brain tissue, or PBMCs (not recorded which). The CDR3 nucleotides read TGTGCCAGCAGTTACGACAGTATTTTGGGCCAGCATTTT. Translating it yields CASSYDSILGQHF.